These T cell receptor beta chains were read from a single sample in a study of T cell repertoires in cytomegalovirus infection. Their cognate antigens are unknown. TCRdb called the reads again in MiXCR, with one record for every CDR3 protein. The data hold fewer than 900,000 distinct CDR3 sequences, with roughly 29% observed a single time. The source material was cultured CD8+ T cells from PBMCs, sampled from culture after CMV antigen stimulation. Receptor source: a human donor in good health (CMV status not recorded). Some clones in this sample may be carry-over from other donors' samples. Each CDR3 is given with its conserved first and last residue. D genes are given only for firm matches. The size field is filled for only some rows; it gives once, few, many or a size class.

TRBJ2-2 few TRBV27 NA CASSPPTVYWTGELFF TGTGCCAGCAGTCCCCCGACAGTCTACTGGACCGGGGAGCTGTTTTTT
TRBJ1-1 many TRBV4-1 NA CASSQDRGEAFF TGCGCCAGCAGCCAAGATCGAGGTGAAGCTTTCTTT
TRBJ1-2 few TRBV10-3 TRBD1 CAISESRGQIDGYTF TGTGCCATCAGTGAGTCGAGGGGACAGATCGATGGCTACACCTTC
TRBJ1-5 NA TRBV5-4 NA CASSWGGGTSNQPQHF TGTGCCAGCAGCTGGGGGGGGGGAACTAGCAATCAGCCCCAGCATTTT
TRBJ2-2 few TRBV4-3 NA CASSQDLQGRITGELFF TGCGCCAGCAGCCAAGATCTGCAGGGGCGTATCACCGGGGAGCTGTTTTTT
TRBJ2-1 few TRBV7-8 TRBD2 CASSFGGGAGNEQFF TGTGCCAGCAGCTTCGGCGGGGGGGCCGGGAATGAGCAGTTCTTC
TRBJ1-4 few TRBV6-1 TRBD1 CASSDLRDRGEKLFF TGTGCCAGCAGTGATCTTCGGGACAGGGGTGAAAAACTGTTTTTT
TRBJ2-1 many TRBV7-2 TRBD2 CASSLVRGSYNEQFF TGTGCCAGCAGCTTAGTGCGGGGGTCCTACAATGAGCAGTTCTTC
TRBJ1-1 NA TRBV19 NA CASSLRRTEAFF TGTGCCTCTTCCCTCCGGCGCACTGAAGCTTTCTTT
TRBJ1-6 many TRBV9 TRBD1 CASSLTRGTGYNSPLHF TGTGCCAGCAGCCTGACCCGGGGGACAGGGTATAATTCACCCCTCCACTTT
TRBJ1-4 NA TRBV5-1 TRBD1 CASSLKGQGRESEKLFF TGCGCCAGCAGCTTGAAGGGACAGGGAAGGGAAAGTGAAAAACTGTTTTTT
TRBJ1-5 few TRBV19 NA CASSIGLTAYSNQPQHF TGTGCCAGTAGTATAGGGCTGACAGCTTATAGCAATCAGCCCCAGCATTTT
TRBJ1-5 few TRBV19 NA CASRHRVNQPQHF TGTGCCAGTAGGCACAGGGTCAATCAGCCCCAGCATTTT
TRBJ1-1 NA TRBV6-5 NA CASSYGDLFTEAFF TGTGCCAGCAGTTACGGGGATTTGTTCACTGAAGCTTTCTTT
TRBJ2-1 few TRBV6-2/TRBV6-3 NA CASSYIPLKYSYNEQFF TGTGCCAGCAGTTACATCCCATTGAAATATTCCTACAATGAGCAGTTCTTC
TRBJ2-1 few TRBV7-9 NA CASTLFTRENEQFF TGTGCCAGCACCCTCTTCACAAGGGAAAATGAGCAGTTCTTC
TRBJ2-1 few TRBV6-1 NA CASSKPGPLSYNEQFF TGTGCCAGCAGCAAGCCGGGACCCCTCTCCTACAATGAGCAGTTCTTC
TRBJ1-3 many TRBV7-8 NA CASGSKTRNTIYF TGTGCCAGCGGATCGAAGACTAGAAACACCATATATTTT
TRBJ2-2 NA TRBV10-1 NA CASSDPEGELFF TGCGCCAGCAGTGACCCTGAAGGGGAGCTGTTTTTT
TRBJ1-6 many TRBV7-8 NA CASSLYIDPYNSPLHF TGTGCCAGCAGCTTATATATTGATCCCTATAATTCACCCCTCCACTTT
TRBJ1-6 few TRBV7-6 NA CASRLNPGYLSPLHF TGTGCCAGCAGATTAAATCCAGGTTATCTTTCACCCCTCCACTTT
TRBJ2-2 NA TRBV19 NA CASSEQGWGGEELFF TGTGCCAGTAGTGAACAGGGGTGGGGAGGAGAGGAGCTGTTTTTT
TRBJ2-1 NA TRBV10-3 NA CAGGGPANEQFF TGTGCCGGTGGGGGCCCCGCGAATGAGCAGTTCTTC
TRBJ1-6 many TRBV7-6 TRBD1 CASSPRGGQVPRNSPLHF TGTGCCAGCAGCCCCAGGGGGGGGCAAGTCCCTCGGAATTCACCCCTCCACTTT
TRBJ1-2 NA TRBV7-9 TRBD1 CASSLGPGTGLASYGYTF TGTGCCAGCAGCTTAGGACCCGGGACAGGCCTTGCGAGCTATGGCTACACCTTC
TRBJ2-1 few TRBV20-1 NA CSAGSPTDMDNEQFF TGCAGTGCGGGATCTCCTACTGATATGGACAATGAGCAGTTCTTC
TRBJ1-1 few TRBV19 TRBD1 CASTGTANTEAFF TGTGCCAGTACGGGGACAGCGAACACTGAAGCTTTCTTT
TRBJ1-5 NA TRBV27 TRBD1 CASSFYFPGQGAYQPQHF TGTGCCAGCAGTTTCTACTTCCCGGGACAGGGGGCCTATCAGCCCCAGCATTTT
TRBJ1-1 many TRBV27 NA CASSLSTVNTEAFF TGTGCCAGCAGTTTATCCACAGTGAACACTGAAGCTTTCTTT
TRBJ1-6 NA TRBV10-3 NA CAISVLRDLNNSPLHF TGTGCCATCAGTGTCTTACGGGACCTGAATAATTCACCCCTCCACTTT
TRBJ2-3 NA TRBV6-5 NA CASSSNERDTDTQYF TGTGCCAGCAGTTCGAACGAAAGGGACACAGATACGCAGTATTTT
TRBJ2-1 NA TRBV7-9 TRBD1 CASPNGTGVYNEQFF TGTGCCAGCCCGAACGGGACAGGGGTGTACAATGAGCAGTTCTTC
TRBJ1-2 few TRBV12-3/TRBV12-4 NA CASSSDRYGYTF TGTGCCAGCAGTTCCGACAGATATGGCTACACCTTC
TRBJ2-3 few TRBV4-1 TRBD2 CASSQAPLAGGTDTQYF TGCGCCAGCAGCCAAGCCCCACTAGCGGGGGGAACAGATACGCAGTATTTT
TRBJ2-7 few TRBV19 NA CASSQGYHEQYF TGTGCCAGTAGTCAGGGGTACCACGAGCAGTACTTC
TRBJ2-6 few TRBV20-1 NA CSARDAGLRVSGANVLTF TGCAGTGCTAGAGATGCGGGTCTCAGGGTCTCTGGGGCCAACGTCCTGACTTTC
TRBJ1-6 NA TRBV19 NA CASSSWSDSPLHF TGTGCCAGTAGTTCGTGGTCCGATTCACCCCTCCACTTT
TRBJ2-2 NA TRBV6-5 NA CASSYFKENTGELFF TGTGCCAGCAGTTACTTTAAGGAGAACACCGGGGAGCTGTTTTTT
TRBJ2-1 NA TRBV5-1 NA CASSLELPWNEQFF TGCGCCAGCAGCTTAGAGCTACCTTGGAATGAGCAGTTCTTC
TRBJ2-1 NA TRBV9 TRBD2 CASSGTSGGYSYNEQFF TGTGCCAGCAGCGGTACTAGCGGGGGGTATTCCTACAATGAGCAGTTCTTC
TRBJ1-5 NA TRBV6-5 NA CASSDPDSNQPQHF TGTGCCAGCAGTGATCCAGATAGCAATCAGCCCCAGCATTTT
TRBJ2-1 many TRBV28 NA CASSLSAGYNEQFF TGTGCCAGCAGTTTATCCGCGGGTTACAATGAGCAGTTCTTC
TRBJ1-3 NA TRBV10-2 TRBD1 CASSEPTGPRSGNTIYF TGCGCCAGCAGTGAGCCGACAGGGCCGAGGTCTGGAAACACCATATATTTT
TRBJ2-6 few TRBV6-6 NA CASIGQWSSGANVLTF TGTGCCAGCATCGGACAGTGGAGCTCTGGGGCCAACGTCCTGACTTTC
TRBJ2-3 NA TRBV5-1 NA CASSSLTERLPSTDTQYF TGTGCCAGCAGTTCTCTGACGGAGCGCCTCCCTAGCACAGATACGCAGTATTTT
TRBJ2-1 few TRBV6-1 NA CASSEQVHLSPYNEQFF TGTGCCAGCAGTGAACAGGTTCACCTTTCTCCGTACAATGAGCAGTTCTTC
TRBJ2-1 NA TRBV3-1 NA CASSQDLETTDNEQFF TGTGCCAGCAGCCAAGATCTAGAGACAACCGACAATGAGCAGTTCTTC
TRBJ2-7 few TRBV5-1 NA CASSFDPGPLRGEQYF TGCGCCAGCAGCTTTGACCCGGGACCACTCAGAGGCGAGCAGTACTTC
TRBJ2-1 NA TRBV19 NA CASSIHRDRSYNEQFF TGTGCCAGTAGTATCCACAGGGATAGGTCCTACAATGAGCAGTTCTTC
TRBJ1-5 once TRBV28 NA CASSPDPVLSAQHF TGTGCCAGCAGTCCGGACCCCGTTTTATCCGCCCAGCATTTT
TRBJ2-7 few TRBV29-1 NA CSALRAHEQYF TGCAGCGCCTTGAGGGCCCACGAGCAGTACTTC
TRBJ2-2 NA TRBV2 TRBD1 CALGDRGYTGELFF TGTGCCCTCGGGGACAGGGGATACACCGGGGAGCTGTTTTTT
TRBJ1-3 NA TRBV18 NA CASSQSQLSGNTIYF TGTGCCAGCTCACAGTCGCAGCTCTCTGGAAACACCATATATTTT
TRBJ2-2 few TRBV7-3 NA CASSLRYGGSGELFF TGTGCCAGCAGCTTAAGATACGGGGGTTCGGGGGAGCTGTTTTTT
TRBJ1-2 NA TRBV2 NA CASRRPDYGYTF TGTGCCAGCAGACGGCCAGACTATGGCTACACCTTC
TRBJ2-3 NA TRBV7-8 TRBD2 CASSPPREGRTDTQYF TGTGCCAGCAGCCCACCCCGGGAGGGGAGAACAGATACGCAGTATTTT
TRBJ1-3 few TRBV7-9 NA CASSSEMSGNTIYF TGTGCCAGCAGCTCCGAGATGTCTGGAAACACCATATATTTT
TRBJ1-1 many TRBV29-1 NA CSVETGWDTEAFF TGCAGCGTTGAAACAGGGTGGGACACTGAAGCTTTCTTT
TRBJ1-2 NA TRBV7-9 NA CASSLDGPLAGYTF TGTGCCAGCAGCTTAGATGGGCCCCTTGCGGGCTACACCTTC
TRBJ2-5 few TRBV28 TRBD2 CASSEASGQETQYF TGTGCCAGCAGTGAGGCTAGCGGGCAAGAGACCCAGTACTTC